This is a list of T cell receptor beta chains from one sample in a study of T-cell reconstitution after alpha-beta-depleted transplantation in children. MiXCR was run by TCRdb on the PCR reads, yielding one entry per CDR3 protein. Among about a million distinct CDR3 sequences listed, roughly 31% were seen once. Sequenced material: PBMCs, mostly from graft donor cells, taken 360 days after TCRalphabeta/CD19-depleted stem cell transplant. These receptors were collected from a boy in the first two years of life who had a stem cell transplant for SCID, so the T cells may come from the graft donor. CDR3s include the opening cysteine and the closing phenylalanine or tryptophan.

TRBJ1-6 | 14 | TRBV7-8 | CASARGQSHSPLHF
TRBJ1-1 | 15 | TRBV2 | CASSRDTPQNTEAFF
TRBJ2-1 | 20 | TRBV3-1 | CASSHQGVWQAGANYNEQFF
TRBJ2-2 | 16 | TRBV10-1 | CASSALAGGGTGELFF
TRBJ1-1 | 14 | TRBV5-1 | CASSKNPNPAEAFF
TRBJ2-2 | 15 | TRBV12-3/TRBV12-4 | CASRRGGTNTGELFF
TRBJ2-2 | 15 | TRBV12-3/TRBV12-4 | CASSRGAGSPRELFF
TRBJ2-7 | 16 | TRBV4-2 | CASSQEPRGTLDEQYF
TRBJ1-6 | 15 | TRBV5-1 | CASSSGPGRNSPLHF
TRBJ1-2 | 12 | TRBV12-3/TRBV12-4 | CASSLSRNGYTF
TRBJ2-7 | 14 | TRBV12-3/TRBV12-4 | CASSLVTGAYEQYF
TRBJ2-1 | 13 | TRBV7-9 | CASTVRGVGEQFF
TRBJ2-5 | 11 | TRBV18 | CASSPQETQYF
TRBJ2-5 | 14 | TRBV29-1 | CSVEETSGVETQYF
TRBJ2-7 | 17 | TRBV2 | CASRHTGLGAGTYEQYF
TRBJ2-2 | 17 | TRBV11-2 | CASSPRTGQELSGELFF
TRBJ1-2 | 13 | TRBV20-1 | CSASMDRDYGYTF
TRBJ2-7 | 13 | TRBV20-1 | CSARSGQFYEQYF
TRBJ2-2 | 18 | TRBV11-2 | CASSFLGPGQRNTGELFF
TRBJ2-7 | 16 | TRBV21-1 | CASSKVSGHLDCEQYF
TRBJ1-1 | 15 | TRBV19 | CASGAGAGLATEAFF
TRBJ2-1 | 16 | TRBV7-2 | CASSLVAGAVYNEQFF
TRBJ1-1 | 12 | TRBV29-1 | CSASTGKTEAFF
TRBJ2-7 | 13 | TRBV7-3 | CASSLRAGNEQYF
TRBJ2-2 | 13 | TRBV5-1 | CASRPEYTGELFF
TRBJ1-2 | 15 | TRBV14 | CASSQSPRALYGYTF
TRBJ2-7 | 14 | TRBV9 | CASSVGPAGSEQYF
TRBJ1-6 | 17 | TRBV19 | CASSPGPWTANNSPLHF
TRBJ2-3 | 16 | TRBV7-2 | CASSLATTRNGATQYF
TRBJ2-1 | 14 | TRBV6-5 | CASSYGPNNNEQFF
TRBJ2-2 | 12 | TRBV28 | CAAGQTDGELFF
TRBJ2-1 | 15 | TRBV5-1 | CASSPGLISYNEQFF
TRBJ2-7 | 14 | TRBV4-1 | CASSPGTEIDEQYF
TRBJ1-5 | 12 | TRBV20-1 | CSASSGSQPQHF
TRBJ1-1 | 17 | TRBV6-2/TRBV6-3 | CASSYELEAGPSTEAFF
TRBJ2-3 | 16 | TRBV20-1 | CSAQDGTPSSTDTQYF
TRBJ2-5 | 14 | TRBV20-1 | CSTRPGVAWETQYF
TRBJ2-1 | 12 | TRBV5-1 | CASSPGEGEQFF
TRBJ1-1 | 15 | TRBV27 | CASSLSWTGGTEAFF
TRBJ1-6 | 14 | TRBV5-1 | CASSKKGGPSPLHF
TRBJ2-2 | 14 | TRBV12-3/TRBV12-4 | CASSARKNTGELFF
TRBJ1-4 | 14 | TRBV18 | CASSPQRQNEKLFF
TRBJ2-5 | 14 | TRBV5-1 | CASSSQGSQETQYF
TRBJ2-1 | 15 | TRBV5-6 | CASSLPTLNTRGQFF
TRBJ2-3 | 15 | TRBV19 | CASSALAVTTDTQYF
TRBJ2-5 | 15 | TRBV5-1 | CASSLGGSYQETQYF
TRBJ2-3 | 14 | TRBV20-1 | CSAITGGGTDTQYF
TRBJ2-5 | 11 | TRBV20-1 | CSSTGGETQYF
TRBJ2-5 | 15 | TRBV7-3 | CASSPAGGYQETQYF
TRBJ1-2 | 15 | TRBV6-1 | CASRSLGGSNYGYTF